Included here is one T cell receptor beta chain sequence, with context. The data belong to a study of blood T cell repertoires in COVID-19. Study in general: COVID-19 samples, acute and convalescent, were from the United States, Italy and Spain.

J lost 5 bases, V lost 5 bases, and 12 bases had no gene match. The CDR3 totals 18 residues. Looked up from germline, CDR1 is PRHDT and CDR2 is FYEKMQ (reference sequence). In the source study's methods: Counts of nucleated cells, estimated from reference gene primer amplification, were obtained. This table comes from immunoSEQ multiplex PCR, and its TCRdb copy is limited to in-frame clones, with some not included. V, J and clone size derive from that table, while D and trimming were established from the DNA sequence. Here the sample spans some 240,000 clones, about three quarters being singletons. The receptor was isolated from a woman in her 70s with acute or convalescent COVID-19. V is TRBV13 and J is TRBJ2-5, with 15 bases that match TRBD2. Specimen: peripheral blood. This chain's CDR3 is CASSRGLAGGPSSETQYF. In DNA form, the CDR3 reads TGTGCCAGCAGCCGCGGACTAGCGGGGGGGCCGTCCTCTGAGACCCAGTACTTC.